The next 29 T cell receptor beta chains were all read from a single sample in a study of blood T cell repertoires in COVID-19. Assay used: immunoSEQ multiplex PCR; TCRdb lists only in-frame clones, some missing. The data show under 200,000 clones, roughly 85% seen once. Sample: peripheral blood. The receptors derive from a man in his fifties or sixties with active or convalescent COVID-19.

This clone has a handful of counts. In the same sample, other DNA sequences code for this CDR3. CDR3 amino acids: CASSLDSPNQPQHF. CDR3 sequence (DNA): TGCGCCAGCAGCTTGGACAGCCCTAATCAGCCCCAGCATTTT. The V gene is TRBV5-1, the J gene TRBJ1-5, with no clear D. Germline values: CDR1 SGHRS, CDR2 YFSETQ. This CDR3 is built from 14 residues. V gave up 0 bases and J gave up 4 bases, with 8 bases separating them.

The chain is built from TRBV19 and TRBJ1-6; TRBD1 matches 8 bases. Germline CDR1 and CDR2: LNHDA and SQIVND (reference sequence). The CDR3 length is 17 residues. V shed 9 bases and J 0 bases; nucleotides not matched to a gene: 10. CDR3 bases: TGTGCCAGCCGAAAAGGACAGGGAGGCTCCTATAATTCACCCCTCCACTTT. Translation: CASRKGQGGSYNSPLHF. Filled out from reference TRBV19 and TRBJ1-6, the complete variable domain reads DGGITQSPKYLFRKEGQNVTLSCEQNLNHDAMYWYRQDPGQGLRLIYYSQIVNDFQKGDIAEGYSVSREKKESFPLTVTSAQKNPTAFYLCASRKGQGGSYNSPLHFGNGTRLTVT.

The V call is TRBV5-1, the J call TRBJ2-5; a weak D match, TRBD2 (5 bases). Germline V gene data show CDR1 as SGHRS and CDR2 as YFSETQ. This CDR3 has 17 residues. V was clipped by 5 bases and J by 1 base, with 21 bases between them. CDR3 loop: CASRAGLGPDIQETQYF. CDR3 bases: TGCGCCAGCAGAGCAGGACTCGGGCCGGATATCCAAGAGACCCAGTACTTC.

This rearrangement joins TRBV9 to TRBJ2-5, with D maybe TRBD2 (6 bases). The V gene lost 3 bases and the J gene lost 3 bases, with 24 bases spanning the gap. The CDR3 loop spans 18 amino acids. CDR1 is SGDLS, CDR2 YYNGEE, per germline. CDR3 amino acids: CASSERAPGVTRKETQYF. CDR3 bases: TGTGCCAGCAGCGAGAGGGCCCCGGGGGTTACGCGAAAAGAGACCCAGTACTTC. The variable domain in full, completed from reference TRBV9 and TRBJ2-5, reads DSGVTQTPKHLITATGQRVTLRCSPRSGDLSVYWYQQSLDQGLQFLIQYYNGEERAKGNILERFSAQQFPDLHSELNLSSLELGDSALYFCASSERAPGVTRKETQYFGPGTRLLVL.

V usage is TRBV3-1 (or the pseudogene TRBV3-2) and J usage is TRBJ2-5; 9 positions match TRBD2. V lost 3 bases to trimming and J lost 1 base; unmatched junction nucleotides: 0. This CDR3 has 14 amino acids. CDR1 is LGHDT and CDR2 is YNNKEL in the germline V gene (reference sequence). CDR3 DNA: TGTGCCAGCAGCCAGCGGGGGGGCCAAGAGACCCAGTACTTC. Translation gives CASSQRGGQETQYF.

CDR3 in amino acids: CASMRPGNTEAFF. As DNA, the CDR3 is TGTGCCAGCATGCGTCCCGGGAACACTGAAGCTTTCTTT. J is TRBJ1-1 and V is TRBV25-1; D gene uncertain. Germline V gene lookup returns CDR1 MGHDK and CDR2 SYGVNS. V lost 7 bases and J 1 base, leaving 10 bases between the germline ends. This CDR3 has 13 residues.

The chain employs TRBV5-1 and TRBJ1-1, with D perhaps matching TRBD1 (5 bases). V was cut by 0 bases and J by 4 bases, with 10 bases left in between. Germline CDR1 and CDR2: SGHRS and YFSETQ. This CDR3 region has 14 residues. The CDR3 sequence is CASSLAGGSTEAFF. CDR3 sequence (DNA): TGCGCCAGCAGCTTGGCTGGGGGGAGCACTGAAGCTTTCTTT.

The V gene is TRBV30, the J gene TRBJ1-6, with D uncertain. Trimming left V 5 bases short and J 0 bases short, with 20 bases between. Germline V lookup: CDR1 GTSNPN, CDR2 SVGIG (reference sequence). This CDR3 has 18 residues. CDR3 sequence: CAWRSGLVSSSYNSPLHF. The CDR3 region has the DNA TGTGCCTGGCGCTCGGGATTGGTGTCTAGCTCCTATAATTCACCCCTCCACTTT.

The V gene is TRBV13, the J gene TRBJ1-3; TRBD1 is a possible D gene (6 bases). V shed 3 bases and J shed 4 bases, with 10 bases lying between them. From germline, CDR1 is PRHDT and CDR2 FYEKMQ (reference sequence). This CDR3 comprises 14 residues. In DNA, the CDR3 is TGTGCCAGCAGCTTCTCAGGGGCCGGAAACACCATATATTTT. Its translation: CASSFSGAGNTIYF.

The genes are TRBV11-2 and TRBJ1-6; D remains unclear. Deletions cut 1 base from V and 5 bases from J, with 9 bases between. The germline CDR1 and CDR2 sequences are SGHAT and FQNNGV. The CDR3 runs 15 residues. The CDR3 here is CASSLGGRDNSPLHF. CDR3 nucleotide sequence: TGTGCCAGCAGCTTAGGCGGCAGAGATAATTCACCCCTCCACTTT. Combining the CDR3 with reference TRBV11-2 and TRBJ1-6 gives the whole variable domain EAGVAQSPRYKIIEKRQSVAFWCNPISGHATLYWYQQILGQGPKLLIQFQNNGVVDDSQLPKDRFSAERLKGVDSTLKIQPAKLEDSAVYLCASSLGGRDNSPLHFGNGTRLTVT.

The chain combines TRBV2 with TRBJ1-5; 8 bases are a match to TRBD1. The germline CDR1 and CDR2 sequences are SNHLY and FYNNEI. The CDR3 is 14 amino acids. The junction had 9 bases not matched to a gene; V was cut back by 7 bases and J by 7 bases. The CDR3 loop is CASTQTGVEQPQHF. For the CDR3, the DNA is TGTGCCAGCACCCAGACAGGGGTAGAGCAGCCCCAGCATTTT.

The V and J genes are TRBV27 and TRBJ1-1, with TRBD1 matching over 9 bases. Unmatched junction bases numbered 10, after V lost 2 bases and J lost 3 bases. The V gene's germline CDR1 is MNHEY and CDR2 SMNVEV (reference sequence). The CDR3 consists of 17 residues. The CDR3 reads CASSLMGQGLMDTEAFF. The CDR3 DNA reads as TGTGCCAGCAGTTTAATGGGACAGGGTTTGATGGACACTGAAGCTTTCTTT.

The rearrangement joins TRBV4-1 to TRBJ1-2; D is uncertain. The CDR3 has 13 residues. Germline V gene lookup returns CDR1 MGHRA and CDR2 YSYEKL. With 3 bases removed from V and 8 bases from J, the gap between germline ends came to 13 bases. CDR3 bases: TGCGCCAGCAGCCATTACCAGACCGGGGGCTACACCTTC. This sequence encodes CASSHYQTGGYTF.

The V and J genes are TRBV7-9 and TRBJ2-2; no clear D gene. The ends were cut back, 5 bases at V and 0 bases at J, with 10 bases in the middle. This CDR3 is 15 amino acids long. Germline lookup yields CDR1 SEHNR and CDR2 FQNEAQ (reference sequence). The CDR3 coding sequence is TGTGCCAGCAGCCGGAGAGCCTCGAACACCGGGGAGCTGTTTTTT. As protein: CASSRRASNTGELFF.

This clone came up a few times. For the CDR3, the DNA is TGTGCCAGTAGTATGCCGGGGGAAAGTCAGCCCCAGCATTTT. Protein product: CASSMPGESQPQHF. The chain combines TRBV19 with TRBJ1-5, with a weak D call TRBD1 (5 bases). From germline, CDR1 is LNHDA and CDR2 SQIVND (reference sequence). This CDR3 comprises 14 residues. Trimming left V 3 bases short and J 6 bases short, with 12 bases between.

V and J are TRBV18 and TRBJ1-5; perhaps TRBD1 as D (6 bases). The CDR3 is 15 residues long. CDR1 and CDR2 (germline): KGHSH, LQKENI. With 3 bases removed from V and 0 bases from J, the gap between germline ends came to 9 bases. The CDR3 region has the DNA TGTGCCAGCTCACCGCAGGGGAATAGCAATCAGCCCCAGCATTTT. Its protein is CASSPQGNSNQPQHF.

The chain joins TRBV6-5 to TRBJ1-1; 7 nucleotides match TRBD1. Germline V CDR1 and CDR2: MNHEY, SVGAGI. Trimming took 7 bases from V and 0 from J; bases not matched to a gene: 5. This CDR3 comprises 14 residues. CDR3 sequence (DNA): TGTGCCAGCATGGAGACAGGGCTGAACACTGAAGCTTTCTTT. Its protein product is CASMETGLNTEAFF.

The CDR3 DNA reads TGTGCCAGCAGCTTAGCGGAGGGGCTGTACAATGAGCAGTTCTTC. Translated, it gives CASSLAEGLYNEQFF. The gene calls are TRBV7-8 and TRBJ2-1; D is possibly TRBD2 (6 bases). Germline lookup yields CDR1 SGHVS and CDR2 FQNEAQ. V was cut by 0 bases and J by 4 bases, with 10 bases left in between. CDR3 length: 15 residues.

This clone was recorded once. This chain joins TRBV7-9 and TRBJ2-3; 9 bases align to TRBD2. Per germline, CDR1 SEHNR and CDR2 FQNEAQ (reference sequence). The CDR3 runs to 18 residues. J was trimmed by 5 bases and V by 0 bases; bases with no gene match: 12. CDR3 sequence (DNA): TGTGCCAGCAGCTTAGCGCGGGGGGGCCAGGCGTTAAGAGATACGCAGTATTTT. Its protein product is CASSLARGGQALRDTQYF.

V is TRBV29-1 and J is TRBJ2-3, with 13 bases aligning to TRBD2. The CDR3 is 16 residues long. Germline V gene data show CDR1 as SQVTM and CDR2 as ANQGSEA. Trimming removed 5 bases from V and 6 bases from J; junction bases left unmatched: 11. The CDR3 nucleotides are TGCAGCGTTCAAACCGGACTAGCGGGGGCTGGTGATACGCAGTATTTT. Translation: CSVQTGLAGAGDTQYF.

This chain joins TRBV2 and TRBJ1-6, with D perhaps matching TRBD1 (5 bases). The CDR3 contains 14 residues. The germline gives CDR1 SNHLY, CDR2 FYNNEI. Deletions cut 3 bases from V and 7 bases from J, with 10 bases between. The CDR3 sequence: CASSDEGVNSPLHF. The CDR3 region has the DNA TGTGCCAGCAGTGATGAAGGGGTAAATTCACCCCTCCACTTT.

The rearrangement uses TRBV5-1 and TRBJ1-2, with 7 bases fitting TRBD1. Unmatched junction bases numbered 12, after V lost 3 bases and J lost 7 bases. The CDR3 has 15 amino acids. Germline assignment: CDR1 SGHRS and CDR2 YFSETQ. The CDR3 DNA sequence: TGCGCCAGCAGCTCCACCTGGGACAGTACGCTTGGCTACACCTTC. Amino acids: CASSSTWDSTLGYTF.

The chain employs TRBV19 and TRBJ2-5, with a weak D call TRBD1 (5 bases). Trimming left V 5 bases short and J 6 bases short, with 16 bases between. CDR1 is LNHDA and CDR2 is SQIVND in the germline V gene (reference sequence). This CDR3 has 14 amino acids. The CDR3 DNA follows: TGTGCCAGTAGTTTATCCGTGGACACCCAGACCCAGTACTTC. Translation: CASSLSVDTQTQYF.

On this clone: This CDR3 is also generated by other DNA sequences in the sample. The chain links TRBV3-1 (or the pseudogene TRBV3-2) to TRBJ1-2; 10 bases map to TRBD1. Per the germline V gene, CDR1 is LGHDT and CDR2 is YNNKEL (reference sequence). CDR3 length: 15 residues. Trimming cost V 4 bases and J 4 bases; bases outside gene matches: 6. CDR3 in DNA: TGTGCCAGCAGCCGCGGACAGGGGGGATCCTATGGCTACACCTTC. It translates to CASSRGQGGSYGYTF.

The chain combines TRBV5-4 with TRBJ2-7, with 10 bases identical to TRBD2. This CDR3 spans 16 amino acids. Germline loops: CDR1 SGHNT, CDR2 YYREEE (reference sequence). J was trimmed by 4 bases and V by 4 bases; bases with no gene match: 11. The CDR3 region is CASSPRAGGADYEQYF. CDR3 DNA: TGTGCCAGCAGCCCGCGAGCGGGGGGGGCCGATTACGAGCAGTACTTC.

This chain joins TRBV9 and TRBJ2-1; a weak D match, TRBD2 (6 bases). The CDR3 runs 13 residues. With 4 bases removed from V and 4 bases from J, the gap between germline ends came to 9 bases. CDR1 is SGDLS and CDR2 is YYNGEE in the germline V gene. CDR3 loop: CASSKSGYNEQFF. Here the CDR3 DNA reads TGTGCCAGCAGCAAAAGCGGGTACAATGAGCAGTTCTTC.

The chain is built from TRBV6-5 and TRBJ2-7, with D possibly matching TRBD1 (6 bases). CDR1 and CDR2 (germline): MNHEY, SVGAGI. V lost 6 bases, J lost 5 bases, and 17 bases lay in between. This CDR3 comprises 14 residues. The CDR3: CASSLLVDSNEQYF. In nucleotides, the CDR3 is TGTGCCAGCAGCCTCCTTGTGGACAGTAACGAGCAGTACTTC.

The V gene is TRBV2, the J gene TRBJ2-1; D not certain. Trimming took off 7 bases at V and 3 bases at J, with 10 bases between the two ends. The CDR3 contains 13 residues. Germline loops: CDR1 SNHLY, CDR2 FYNNEI. The CDR3 coding sequence is TGTGCCAGCAACAAAGGAGACTACAATGAGCAGTTCTTC. Translating gives CASNKGDYNEQFF.

This sequence joins TRBV7-2 and TRBJ2-1; the match to TRBD2 covers 10 bases. Unmatched junction bases numbered 9, after V lost 1 base and J lost 6 bases. This CDR3 has 17 residues. Looked up from germline, CDR1 is SGHTA and CDR2 is FQGNSA. The DNA for the CDR3 is TGTGCCAGCAGCTTAGTGGCTAGCGGGGGCTACGGCAATGAGCAGTTCTTC. Residues: CASSLVASGGYGNEQFF.